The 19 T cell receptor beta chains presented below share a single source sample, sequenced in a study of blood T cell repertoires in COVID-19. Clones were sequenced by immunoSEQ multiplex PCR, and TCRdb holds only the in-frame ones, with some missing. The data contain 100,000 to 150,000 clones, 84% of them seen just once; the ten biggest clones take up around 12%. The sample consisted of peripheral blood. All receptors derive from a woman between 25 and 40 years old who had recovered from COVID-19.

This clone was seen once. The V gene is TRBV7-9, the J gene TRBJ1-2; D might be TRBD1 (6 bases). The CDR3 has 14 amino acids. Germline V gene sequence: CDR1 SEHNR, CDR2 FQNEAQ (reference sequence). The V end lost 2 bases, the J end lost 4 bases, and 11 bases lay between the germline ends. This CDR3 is CASSLLDRPYGYTF. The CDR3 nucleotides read TGTGCCAGCAGCTTATTAGACAGGCCCTATGGCTACACCTTC.

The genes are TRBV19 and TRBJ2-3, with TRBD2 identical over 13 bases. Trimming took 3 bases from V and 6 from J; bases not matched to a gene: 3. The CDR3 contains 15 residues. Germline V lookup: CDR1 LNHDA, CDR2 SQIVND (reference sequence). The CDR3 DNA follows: TGTGCCAGTAGTATGTGGACTAGCGGGAGTGATACGCAGTATTTT. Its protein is CASSMWTSGSDTQYF.

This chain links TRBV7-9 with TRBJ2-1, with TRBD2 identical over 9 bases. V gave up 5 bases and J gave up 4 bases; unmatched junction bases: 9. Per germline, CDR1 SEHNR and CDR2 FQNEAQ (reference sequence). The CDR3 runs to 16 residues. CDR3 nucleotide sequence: TGTGCCAGCAGCAATAGCGGGGGCCAAATATACAATGAGCAGTTCTTC. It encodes CASSNSGGQIYNEQFF.

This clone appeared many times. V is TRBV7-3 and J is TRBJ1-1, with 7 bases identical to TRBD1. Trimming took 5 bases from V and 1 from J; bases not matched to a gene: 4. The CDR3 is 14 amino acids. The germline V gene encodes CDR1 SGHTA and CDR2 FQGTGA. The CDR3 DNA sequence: TGTGCCAGCAGCCCGGACAGGACGAACACTGAAGCTTTCTTT. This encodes CASSPDRTNTEAFF.

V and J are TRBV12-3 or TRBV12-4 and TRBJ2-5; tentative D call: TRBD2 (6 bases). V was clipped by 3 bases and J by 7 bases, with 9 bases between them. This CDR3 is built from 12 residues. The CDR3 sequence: CASSFDGGTQYF. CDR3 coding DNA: TGTGCCAGCAGTTTTGACGGGGGGACCCAGTACTTC.

The CDR3 region has the DNA TGTGCCAGCTCACCTCAGCCGACAGGCCCGTTGGACACTGAAGCTTTCTTT. Translated, it gives CASSPQPTGPLDTEAFF. This sequence joins TRBV18 and TRBJ1-1; D might be TRBD1 (6 bases). Germline CDR1 is KGHSH and CDR2 is LQKENI. The V and J ends lost 3 bases and 3 bases respectively, with 20 bases between them. The CDR3 extends over 17 amino acids.

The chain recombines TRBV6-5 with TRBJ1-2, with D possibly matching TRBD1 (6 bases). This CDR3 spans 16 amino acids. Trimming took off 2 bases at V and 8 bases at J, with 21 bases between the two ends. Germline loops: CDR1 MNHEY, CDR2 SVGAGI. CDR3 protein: CASSYDGTPSGRGYTF. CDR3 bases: TGTGCCAGCAGTTACGACGGGACACCATCGGGAAGGGGCTACACCTTC.

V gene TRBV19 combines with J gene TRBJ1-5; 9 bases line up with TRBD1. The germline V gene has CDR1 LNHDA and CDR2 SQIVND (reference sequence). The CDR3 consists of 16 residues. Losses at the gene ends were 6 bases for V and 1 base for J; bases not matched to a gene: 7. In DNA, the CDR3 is TGTGCCAGTAGGATCCTCGACAGGGGGAGCAATCAGCCCCAGCATTTT. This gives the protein CASRILDRGSNQPQHF.

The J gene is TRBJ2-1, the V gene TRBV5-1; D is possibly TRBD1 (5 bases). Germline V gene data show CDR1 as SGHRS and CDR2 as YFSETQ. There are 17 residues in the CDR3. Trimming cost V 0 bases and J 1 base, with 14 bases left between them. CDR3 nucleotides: TGCGCCAGCAGCTTGGTCCGTCCAGGGCCTTCCTACAATGAGCAGTTCTTC. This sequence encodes CASSLVRPGPSYNEQFF. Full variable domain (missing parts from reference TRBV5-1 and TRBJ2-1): KAGVTQTPRYLIKTRGQQVTLSCSPISGHRSVSWYQQTPGQGLQFLFEYFSETQRNKGNFPGRFSGRQFSNSRSEMNVSTLELGDSALYLCASSLVRPGPSYNEQFFGPGTRLTVL.

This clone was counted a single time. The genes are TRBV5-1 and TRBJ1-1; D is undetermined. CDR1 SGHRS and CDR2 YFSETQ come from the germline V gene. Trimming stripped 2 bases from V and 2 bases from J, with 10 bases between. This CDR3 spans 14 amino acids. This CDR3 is CASSFGGINTEAFF. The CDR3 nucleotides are TGCGCCAGCAGCTTCGGCGGCATTAACACTGAAGCTTTCTTT.

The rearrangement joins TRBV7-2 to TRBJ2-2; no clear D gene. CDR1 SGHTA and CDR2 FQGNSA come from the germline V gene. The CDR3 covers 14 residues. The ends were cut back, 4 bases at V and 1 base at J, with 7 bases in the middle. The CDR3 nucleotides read TGTGCCAGCAGCTCCGGAGTGAACACCGGGGAGCTGTTTTTT. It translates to CASSSGVNTGELFF.

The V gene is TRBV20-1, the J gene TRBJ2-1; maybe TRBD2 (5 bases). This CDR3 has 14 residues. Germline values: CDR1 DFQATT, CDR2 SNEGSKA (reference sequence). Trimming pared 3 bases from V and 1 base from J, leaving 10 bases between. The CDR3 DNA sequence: TGCAGTGCTAGTGCCGGAGGATCCTACAATGAGCAGTTCTTC. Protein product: CSASAGGSYNEQFF.

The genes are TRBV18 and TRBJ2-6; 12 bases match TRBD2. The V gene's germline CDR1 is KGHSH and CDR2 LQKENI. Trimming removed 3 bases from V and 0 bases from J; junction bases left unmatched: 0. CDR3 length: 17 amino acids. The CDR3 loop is CASSPGLAGSGANVLTF. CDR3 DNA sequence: TGTGCCAGCTCACCGGGACTAGCGGGCTCTGGGGCCAACGTCCTGACTTTC.

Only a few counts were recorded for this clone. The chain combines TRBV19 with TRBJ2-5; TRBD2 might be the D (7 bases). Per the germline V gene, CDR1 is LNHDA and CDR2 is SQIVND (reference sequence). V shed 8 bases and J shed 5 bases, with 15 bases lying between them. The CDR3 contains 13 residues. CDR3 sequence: CASQGRVSETQYF. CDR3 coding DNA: TGTGCCAGTCAGGGGAGGGTAAGCGAGACCCAGTACTTC.

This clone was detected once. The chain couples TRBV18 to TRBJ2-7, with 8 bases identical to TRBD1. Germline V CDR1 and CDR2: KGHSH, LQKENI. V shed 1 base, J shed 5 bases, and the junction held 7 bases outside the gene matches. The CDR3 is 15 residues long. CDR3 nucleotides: TGTGCCAGCTCACCACTACGGACAGGGAACGACGAGCAGTACTTC. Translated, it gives CASSPLRTGNDEQYF.

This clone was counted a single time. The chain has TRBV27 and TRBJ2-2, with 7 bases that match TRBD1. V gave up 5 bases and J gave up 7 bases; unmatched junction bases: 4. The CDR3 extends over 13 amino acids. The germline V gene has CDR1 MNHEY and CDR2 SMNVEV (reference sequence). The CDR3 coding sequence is TGTGCCAGCAGTCTACAGGGGATCGGGGAGCTGTTTTTT. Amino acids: CASSLQGIGELFF.

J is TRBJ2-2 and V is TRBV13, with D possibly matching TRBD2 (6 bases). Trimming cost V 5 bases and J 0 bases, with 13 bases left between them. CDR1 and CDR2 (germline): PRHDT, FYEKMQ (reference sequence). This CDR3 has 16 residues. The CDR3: CASSPAGGTNTGELFF. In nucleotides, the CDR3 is TGTGCCAGCAGCCCCGCGGGCGGGACGAACACCGGGGAGCTGTTTTTT.

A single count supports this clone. For the CDR3, the DNA is TGCGCCAGCAGCCATTCTGCCGGGTACGAGCAGTACTTC. Amino acids: CASSHSAGYEQYF. The rearrangement joins TRBV4-1 to TRBJ2-7, with D hard to call. Germline V gives CDR1 MGHRA, CDR2 YSYEKL. The length of the CDR3 is 13 residues. V dropped 3 bases and J dropped 4 bases, with 10 bases sitting between them.

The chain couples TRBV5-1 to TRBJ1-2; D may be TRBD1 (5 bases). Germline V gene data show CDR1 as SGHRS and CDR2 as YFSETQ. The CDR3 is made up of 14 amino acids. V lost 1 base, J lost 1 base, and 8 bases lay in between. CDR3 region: CASSLQGNNYGYTF. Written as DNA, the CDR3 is TGCGCCAGCAGCTTGCAGGGTAATAACTATGGCTACACCTTC.